This T cell receptor (beta chain) was identified during a study of CD8 T cells in ankylosing spondylitis. As regards this clonotype: Its specificity is not known.

This CDR3 is built from 12 residues. V dropped 5 bases and J dropped 8 bases, with 12 bases sitting between them. Broader study findings: It was reported that disease-linked clones were significantly enriched in matched ankylosing spondylitis synovial fluid. One TCR beta motif, made up of under ten highly homologous variants, appeared characteristic of ankylosing spondylitis blood. Both synovial fluid and blood in reactive arthritis had previously been reported to carry some motif variants.

Researchers built TCR beta libraries using quantitative 5'-RACE with molecular barcodes. MiXCR was run by TCRdb on the 5' RACE reads, yielding one entry per CDR3 protein. The sample contains about 480,000 distinct CDR3 sequences, 15% to 20% of which appear only once. Sequencing was performed on blood, either unsorted or a sorted T cell fraction (not recorded which). The chain carries TRBV12-3 or TRBV12-4 and TRBJ1-2, with D possibly being TRBD1 (5 bases). The receptor comes from a male donor with ankylosing spondylitis. The CDR3 loop reads CASSNTGRGYTF. DNA of the CDR3: TGTGCCAGCAGTAACACAGGTAGAGGCTACACCTTC.